This T cell receptor beta chain stems from a study of CXCR3-negative and CXCR3-positive naive CD8 T cells (dated by TCRdb to between 2018 and 2021). About the full investigation: In total, 120 million to 150 million TRB reads were obtained, which works out to roughly 1.5 +/- 0.3 million reads per library. The diversity and physicochemical repertoire analyses included more than ten donors pooled from two independent experiments. The TRBV-TRBJ cluster analysis covered naive subsets from a handful of donors and memory cells from 3 donors. Study-wide findings and limitations: Comparably high repertoire diversity was found in both naive subsets, whereas much lower repertoire diversity was found in memory CD8+ T cells. Within the same donor, TRBV-TRBJ usage looked similar between naive CXCR3-negative and CXCR3-positive cells, but memory cells had distinct patterns. Freshly isolated PBMCs were used for most assays because CXCR3 expression went down partially after cryopreservation. Because surface CD5, which is linked to self-reactivity in mice, was comparable between the naive subsets, TCR interaction strength was also inferred from the physicochemical properties of TRB CDR3s. Compared with CXCR3-negative naive cells, CXCR3-positive naive cells had TRB CDR3s with higher hydrophobicity (lower Kidera factor 4), lower energy, and higher strength and volume indices.

Comments on this clonotype: Its antigen is currently not known.

Reading from cysteine to phenylalanine, the CDR3 counts 13 amino acids. The nucleotide record is missing. Taken from the germline V gene (reference sequence), the CDR1 and CDR2 loops are LNHNV and YYDKDF. Instrument used: NextSeq 550. The Human TCR Profiling Kit (MiLaboratory) was used to prepare UMI-labeled 5' RACE TRB cDNA libraries. The full amount of extracted RNA was used for cDNA synthesis, and the full amount of resulting cDNA was used for PCR amplification. The libraries were made side by side, with each library going through the same number of PCR cycles. The authors' analysis ran thus. With a minimum of two reads required per UMI, MIGEC and MiXCR pulled out about 50,000 +/- 10,000 unique UMI-labeled TRB cDNA molecules from each library. An average of around 40,000 +/- 10,000 functional in-frame TRB CDR3 nucleotide clonotypes without stop codons was found per library. After downsampling to 5000 UMI-labeled TRB molecules per sample, diversity metrics, including normalized Shannon-Wiener and Chao1, were computed in VDJtools. For the central five CDR3 residues, VDJtools calculated physicochemical properties weighted by clonotype size, namely interaction energy, strength, volume and Kidera factor 4. Based on TCRdb reprocessing of the reads, there is one entry per CDR3 protein sequence, and DNA is missing. The V and J calls were determined by TCRdb, not by the authors. The table kept for this sample lists roughly 93,000 distinct CDR3 sequences. The ten top clones hold 1.1% of the sample.

For each CD8+ T cell subset, flow sorting was done in triplicate, and a few hundred thousand cells per subset went directly into RLT lysis buffer. To keep memory contaminants out, a stringent definition of naive CD8+ T cells was applied: CD45RO-CCR7+CD27+CD95-. Peripheral blood mononuclear cells were isolated from buffy coats by standard density gradient centrifugation. A FACSAria III was used to flow-sort naive CXCR3-negative and CXCR3-positive CD8+ T cells. An RNeasy Mini Kit was used to extract total RNA from the sorted cells. The sample was naive CXCR3+ CD8+ T cells from blood. The meaning of the sample's cell subset or site label: CD45RO-CCR7+CD27+CD95- naive CD8+ T cells expressing CXCR3 (TNR3+). This sequence uses TRBV15 and TRBJ2-5. This clonotype was obtained from a human donor in good health. Some clones in this sample may be carry-over from other donors' samples. For the CDR3, the sequence is CATSIVASETQYF.